These 2 T cell receptor beta chains were sequenced from one sample in a study of beta chain features in type 1 diabetes. Study results and caveats: Type 1 diabetes patients had TCRB CDR3s that were shorter (moderately but significantly so) in all four CD4+ subsets.

All of the isolated RNA was reverse transcribed, so expressed TCRB transcripts were sequenced. Data came from immunoSEQ multiplex PCR; TCRdb stores just in-frame clones and leaves some out. The sample contains some 700,000 clones, about an eighth of which appear only once. For these TCRs, the target antigens are not known. The sequencing input was naive CD4+ T cells from blood. These receptors originate from a man between 18 and 29 years old with type 1 diabetes.

The V and J genes are TRBV5-4 and TRBJ1-2; TRBD1 matches 8 bases. CDR1 and CDR2 from the germline V gene are SGHNT and YYREEE (reference sequence). The CDR3 is 15 amino acids. The trim removed 4 bases at V and 4 bases at J, leaving 9 bases unmatched. The CDR3 is CASSPGQESIYGYTF. The CDR3 DNA reads as TGTGCCAGCAGCCCGGGACAGGAGTCAATCTATGGCTACACCTTC.

This chain connects TRBV30 to TRBJ2-3, with D perhaps matching TRBD1 (5 bases). The V gene lost 5 bases and the J gene lost 4 bases, with 13 bases spanning the gap. CDR3 length: 13 residues. The V gene's germline CDR1 is GTSNPN and CDR2 SVGIG (reference sequence). The CDR3 is CAWAVQGADTQYF. The CDR3 region has the DNA TGTGCCTGGGCAGTCCAGGGCGCAGATACGCAGTATTTT.